The sequence of this T cell receptor beta chain was determined in a study of blood T cell repertoires in COVID-19. Overall study: The analysed material was cDNA or gDNA that came from T cells, B-cell-depleted T cells, or PBMCs.

Clinical history as reported by participants underpinned cohort assignment. Germline CDR1 and CDR2: MDHEN and SYDVKM. CDR3 length: 14 amino acids. J was trimmed by 4 bases and V by 5 bases; bases with no gene match: 7. Under the authors' procedure: Amplifying reference gene primers gave estimates of nucleated cell counts. The data were produced by immunoSEQ multiplex PCR, yet TCRdb's version contains in-frame clones alone and is incomplete. The V and J calls and clone size were taken over from that table, and D and trimming were inferred from the DNA. Here the sample spans fewer than 350,000 clones, more than 75% being singletons.

This chain uses TRBV28 with TRBJ1-1; 7 bases align to TRBD1. This clonotype was sampled from a woman in her thirties or forties with acute COVID-19. Sequencing used PBMCs or T cells enriched from blood (not recorded which). This CDR3 is CASSTTGRITEAFF. CDR3 nucleotide sequence: TGTGCCAGCAGTACGACAGGGAGGATCACTGAAGCTTTCTTT.